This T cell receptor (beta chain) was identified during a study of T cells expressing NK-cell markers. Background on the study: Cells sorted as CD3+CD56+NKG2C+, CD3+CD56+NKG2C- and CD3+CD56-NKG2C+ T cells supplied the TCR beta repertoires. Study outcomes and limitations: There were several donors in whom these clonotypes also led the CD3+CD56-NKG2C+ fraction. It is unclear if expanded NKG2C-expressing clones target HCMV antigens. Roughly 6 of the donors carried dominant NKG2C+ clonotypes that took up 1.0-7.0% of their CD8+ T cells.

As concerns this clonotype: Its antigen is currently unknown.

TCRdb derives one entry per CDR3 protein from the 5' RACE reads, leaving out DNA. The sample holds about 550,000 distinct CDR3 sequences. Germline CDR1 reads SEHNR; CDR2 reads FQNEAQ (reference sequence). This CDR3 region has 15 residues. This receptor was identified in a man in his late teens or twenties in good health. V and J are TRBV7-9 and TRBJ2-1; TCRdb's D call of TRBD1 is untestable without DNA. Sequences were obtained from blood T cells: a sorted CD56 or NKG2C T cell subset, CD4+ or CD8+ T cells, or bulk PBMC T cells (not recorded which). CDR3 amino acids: CASSLMLGGDNEQFF.